The rows below give T cell receptor beta chains drawn from one sample of a study of T cells in Graves' hyperthyroidism and ophthalmopathy. From the multiplex PCR reads, TCRdb called clonotypes with MiXCR, one entry per CDR3 protein. The table records around 420,000 distinct CDR3 sequences, 15% to 17% of them present only once. Sequenced: blood. These receptors were taken from a woman younger than 30 with Graves' hyperthyroidism. The conserved cysteine and the conserved F or W are not part of the CDR3 here.

j_call: TRBJ2-3; v_call: TRBV13; cdr3_aa: ASSLWGRDIFSTDTQY
j_call: TRBJ2-3; v_call: TRBV5-1; cdr3_aa: ASSQRQGIYQY
j_call: TRBJ1-5; v_call: TRBV7-8; cdr3_aa: ASSTDRAPNQPQH
j_call: TRBJ1-2; v_call: TRBV19; cdr3_aa: ASSIMFMDSKNYGYT
j_call: TRBJ2-6; v_call: TRBV3-1; cdr3_aa: ASSQDTSLNVLT
j_call: TRBJ1-1; v_call: TRBV20-1; cdr3_aa: SAHRDTEAF
j_call: TRBJ1-5; v_call: TRBV28; cdr3_aa: ASSSPDRVGQPQH
j_call: TRBJ2-1; v_call: TRBV20-1; cdr3_aa: SASEGLAGGNEQF
j_call: TRBJ2-7; v_call: TRBV7-9; cdr3_aa: ASSFDRGLSSYEQY
j_call: TRBJ2-7; v_call: TRBV25-1; cdr3_aa: ASSDYSHEQY
j_call: TRBJ2-1; v_call: TRBV6-1; cdr3_aa: ASSPGGLAVSSYNEQF
j_call: TRBJ1-5; v_call: TRBV3-1; cdr3_aa: ASSRTESNQPQH
j_call: TRBJ2-6; v_call: TRBV6-2/TRBV6-3; cdr3_aa: ASSYVLGTGGAPGANVLT
j_call: TRBJ2-1; v_call: TRBV6-2/TRBV6-3; cdr3_aa: ASSSSSRGNEQF
j_call: TRBJ2-7; v_call: TRBV7-2; cdr3_aa: ASSSSDSYEQY
j_call: TRBJ1-1; v_call: TRBV28; cdr3_aa: ASSLSRAGAEAF
j_call: TRBJ1-1; v_call: TRBV12-3/TRBV12-4; cdr3_aa: ASSLGTLNTEAF
j_call: TRBJ1-6; v_call: TRBV12-3/TRBV12-4; cdr3_aa: ASSFSTGEAYNSPLH
j_call: TRBJ1-1; v_call: TRBV7-2; cdr3_aa: ASSPQSFGRSRNMNTEAF
j_call: TRBJ2-2; v_call: TRBV7-9; cdr3_aa: ASNPRRGGGTGELF
j_call: TRBJ2-1; v_call: TRBV7-3; cdr3_aa: ASSSLAGGHNEQF
j_call: TRBJ1-5; v_call: TRBV9; cdr3_aa: ASSAQGNNQPQH
j_call: TRBJ2-5; v_call: TRBV6-1; cdr3_aa: ASSDRDRGLRETQY
j_call: TRBJ2-7; v_call: TRBV27; cdr3_aa: ASSLSTVGNYEQY
j_call: TRBJ2-5; v_call: TRBV7-2; cdr3_aa: ASSLVPSGQETQY
j_call: TRBJ2-7; v_call: TRBV7-3; cdr3_aa: ASSLMQAGAHEQY
j_call: TRBJ1-1; v_call: TRBV5-1; cdr3_aa: ASSLEQLATEAF
j_call: TRBJ2-1; v_call: TRBV20-1; cdr3_aa: SASKTRSSYNEQF
j_call: TRBJ2-7; v_call: TRBV11-2; cdr3_aa: ASSQRSGTSYEQY
j_call: TRBJ1-1; v_call: TRBV20-1; cdr3_aa: SARSPGGRGTEAF